This entry describes one T cell receptor beta chain. What it binds is unknown. The data belong to a study of glioma-infiltrating T cells. Germline CDR1 SGHRS, CDR2 YFSETQ. With 5 bases removed from V and 4 bases from J, the gap between germline ends came to 17 bases. This CDR3 spans 15 amino acids. General study points: Only very few CDR3 sequences appeared in both tissue and blood. Tissue-blood divergence was below expectation in non-neoplastic patients, above in gliomas.

Using RNA template, CDR3s of TCR alpha and beta were amplified with iRepertoire arm-PCR. Tissue mRNA or PBMC total RNA, about 95-450 ng, went into one-step reverse transcription and amplification. TCRdb reprocessed the multiplex PCR reads with MiXCR, giving one entry per CDR3 protein. This sample has roughly 120,000 distinct CDR3 sequences, with approximately 23% found just once. The sequence was collected from a human donor with low-grade glioma or glioblastoma, undergoing nonglioma brain surgery, or in good health (not recorded which). J is TRBJ2-3 and V is TRBV5-1, with a possible D match to TRBD1 (6 bases). Material: glioma tissue, nonneoplastic brain tissue, or PBMCs (not recorded which). The CDR3 reads CASRPRAGAADTQYF. CDR3 coding DNA: TGCGCCAGCAGGCCCAGGGCAGGGGCAGCAGATACGCAGTATTTT.